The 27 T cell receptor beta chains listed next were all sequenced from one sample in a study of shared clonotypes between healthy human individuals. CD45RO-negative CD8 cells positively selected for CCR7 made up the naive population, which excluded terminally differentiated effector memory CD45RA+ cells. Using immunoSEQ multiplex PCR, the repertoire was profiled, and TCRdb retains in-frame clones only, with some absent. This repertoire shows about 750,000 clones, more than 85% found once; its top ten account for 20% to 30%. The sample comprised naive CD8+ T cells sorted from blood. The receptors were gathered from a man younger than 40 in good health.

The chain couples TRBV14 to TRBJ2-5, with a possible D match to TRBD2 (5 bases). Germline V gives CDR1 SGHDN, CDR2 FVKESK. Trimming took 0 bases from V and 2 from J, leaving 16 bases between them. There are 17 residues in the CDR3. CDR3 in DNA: TGTGCCAGCAGCCAAGACCGCGCGGGCAGGCCACAAGAGACCCAGTACTTC. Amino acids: CASSQDRAGRPQETQYF. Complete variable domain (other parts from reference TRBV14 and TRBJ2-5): EAGVTQFPSHSVIEKGQTVTLRCDPISGHDNLYWYRRVMGKEIKFLLHFVKESKQDESGMPNNRFLAERTGGTYSTLKVQPAELEDSGVYFCASSQDRAGRPQETQYFGPGTRLLVL.

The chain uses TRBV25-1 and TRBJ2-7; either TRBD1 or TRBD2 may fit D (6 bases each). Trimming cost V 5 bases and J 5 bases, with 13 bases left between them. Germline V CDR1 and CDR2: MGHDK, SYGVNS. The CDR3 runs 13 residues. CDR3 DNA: TGTGCCAGCAGTTCGGGGGCGTGGGACGAGCAGTACTTC. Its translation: CASSSGAWDEQYF.

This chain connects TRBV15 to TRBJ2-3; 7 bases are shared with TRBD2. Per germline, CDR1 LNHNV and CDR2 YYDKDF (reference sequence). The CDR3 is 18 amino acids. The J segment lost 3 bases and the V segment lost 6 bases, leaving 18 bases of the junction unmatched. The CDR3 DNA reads TGTGCCACCAGGGGTACCCTTGGCGCGGGAGTATTGACAGATACGCAGTATTTT. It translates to CATRGTLGAGVLTDTQYF.

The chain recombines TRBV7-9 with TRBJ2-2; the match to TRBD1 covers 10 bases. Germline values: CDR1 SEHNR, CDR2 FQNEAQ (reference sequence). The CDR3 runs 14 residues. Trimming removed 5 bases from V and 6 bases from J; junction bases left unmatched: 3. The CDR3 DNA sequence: TGTGCCAGCAGCCGCGGACAGGGGGCCGGGGAGCTGTTTTTT. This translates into CASSRGQGAGELFF.

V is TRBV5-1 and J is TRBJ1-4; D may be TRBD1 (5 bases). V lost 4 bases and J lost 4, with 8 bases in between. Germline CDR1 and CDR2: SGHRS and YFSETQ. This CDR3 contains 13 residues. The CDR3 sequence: CASSRGHNEKLFF. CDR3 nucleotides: TGCGCCAGCAGCCGAGGACATAATGAAAAACTGTTTTTT.

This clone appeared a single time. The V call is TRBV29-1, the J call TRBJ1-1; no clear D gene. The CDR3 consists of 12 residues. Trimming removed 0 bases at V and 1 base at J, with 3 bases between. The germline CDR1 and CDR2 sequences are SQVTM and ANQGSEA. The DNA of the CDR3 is TGCAGCGTTGAAGAGGGGAACACTGAAGCTTTCTTT. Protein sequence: CSVEEGNTEAFF.

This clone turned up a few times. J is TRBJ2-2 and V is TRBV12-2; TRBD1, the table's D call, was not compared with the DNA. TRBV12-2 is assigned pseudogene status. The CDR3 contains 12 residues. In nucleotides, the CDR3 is TGTGCAAGTCGCCACCCAGGCGGGGAGCTGTTTTTT. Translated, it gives CASRHPGGELFF.

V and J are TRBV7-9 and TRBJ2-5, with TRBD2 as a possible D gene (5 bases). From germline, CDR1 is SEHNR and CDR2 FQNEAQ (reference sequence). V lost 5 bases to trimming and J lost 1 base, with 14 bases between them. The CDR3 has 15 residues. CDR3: CASSRFGGGQETQYF. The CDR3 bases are TGTGCCAGCAGCCGTTTTGGAGGCGGCCAAGAGACCCAGTACTTC.

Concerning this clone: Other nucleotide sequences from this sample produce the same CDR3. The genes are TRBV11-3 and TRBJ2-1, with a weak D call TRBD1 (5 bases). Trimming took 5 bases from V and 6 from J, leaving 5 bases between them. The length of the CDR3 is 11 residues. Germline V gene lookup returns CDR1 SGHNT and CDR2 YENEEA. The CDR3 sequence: CASSRGNEQFF. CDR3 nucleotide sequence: TGTGCCAGCAGCAGGGGCAATGAGCAGTTCTTC.

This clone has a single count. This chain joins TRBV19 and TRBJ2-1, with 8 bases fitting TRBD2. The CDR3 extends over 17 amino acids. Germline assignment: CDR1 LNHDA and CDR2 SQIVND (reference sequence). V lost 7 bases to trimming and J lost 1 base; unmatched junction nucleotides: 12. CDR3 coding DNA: TGTGCCAGTACCCCAATCGGACTAGCTTCTTCCTACAATGAGCAGTTCTTC. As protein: CASTPIGLASSYNEQFF. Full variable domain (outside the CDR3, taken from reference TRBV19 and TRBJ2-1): DGGITQSPKYLFRKEGQNVTLSCEQNLNHDAMYWYRQDPGQGLRLIYYSQIVNDFQKGDIAEGYSVSREKKESFPLTVTSAQKNPTAFYLCASTPIGLASSYNEQFFGPGTRLTVL.

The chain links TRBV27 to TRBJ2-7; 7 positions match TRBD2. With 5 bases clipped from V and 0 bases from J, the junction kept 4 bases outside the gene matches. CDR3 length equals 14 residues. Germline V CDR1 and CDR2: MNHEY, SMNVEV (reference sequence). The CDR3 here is CASSPWGGSYEQYF. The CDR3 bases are TGTGCCAGCAGTCCATGGGGGGGCTCCTACGAGCAGTACTTC.

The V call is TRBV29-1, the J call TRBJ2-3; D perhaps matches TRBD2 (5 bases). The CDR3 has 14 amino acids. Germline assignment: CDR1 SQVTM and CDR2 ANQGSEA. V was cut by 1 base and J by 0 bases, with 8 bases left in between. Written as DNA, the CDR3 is TGCAGCGTTGAAGGTAGCGTAAGCACAGATACGCAGTATTTT. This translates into CSVEGSVSTDTQYF.

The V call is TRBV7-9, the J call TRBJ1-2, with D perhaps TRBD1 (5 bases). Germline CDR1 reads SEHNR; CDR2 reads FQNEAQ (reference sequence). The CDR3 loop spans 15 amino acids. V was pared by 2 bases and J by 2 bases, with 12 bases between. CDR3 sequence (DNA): TGTGCCAGCAGCTTACGAGCAGGGTCGAACTATGGCTACACCTTC. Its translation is CASSLRAGSNYGYTF.

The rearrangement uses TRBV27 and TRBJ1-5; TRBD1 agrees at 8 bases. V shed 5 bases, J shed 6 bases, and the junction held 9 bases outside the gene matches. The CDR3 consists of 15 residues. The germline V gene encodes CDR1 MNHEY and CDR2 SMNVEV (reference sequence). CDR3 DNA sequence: TGTGCCAGCAGTAAGGGGACAGGCGGGCTTCAGCCCCAGCATTTT. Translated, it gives CASSKGTGGLQPQHF.

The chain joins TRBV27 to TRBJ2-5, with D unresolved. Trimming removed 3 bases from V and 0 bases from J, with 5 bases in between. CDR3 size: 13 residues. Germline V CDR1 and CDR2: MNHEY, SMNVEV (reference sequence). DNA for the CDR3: TGTGCCAGCAGTTTGGAGTACCAAGAGACCCAGTACTTC. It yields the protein CASSLEYQETQYF.

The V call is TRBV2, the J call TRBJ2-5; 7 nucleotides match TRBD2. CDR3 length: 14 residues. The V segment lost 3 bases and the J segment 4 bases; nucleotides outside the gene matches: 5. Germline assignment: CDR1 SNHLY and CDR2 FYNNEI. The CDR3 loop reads CASSDPLAGETQYF. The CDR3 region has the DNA TGTGCCAGCAGTGATCCCTTAGCGGGAGAGACCCAGTACTTC.

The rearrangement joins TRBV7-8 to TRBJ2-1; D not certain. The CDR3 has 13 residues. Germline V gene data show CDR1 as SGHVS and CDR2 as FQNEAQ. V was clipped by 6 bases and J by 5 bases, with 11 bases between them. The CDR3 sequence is CASRSTENNEQFF. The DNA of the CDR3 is TGTGCCAGCAGATCTACGGAGAACAATGAGCAGTTCTTC.

CDR3 region: CASSFSRLASSYEQYF. The CDR3 DNA reads as TGTGCCAGCAGCTTTTCTCGACTAGCAAGCTCCTACGAGCAGTACTTC. The rearrangement links TRBV11-1 to TRBJ2-7, with 7 bases that match TRBD2. The germline V gene encodes CDR1 SGHAT and CDR2 FQDESV (reference sequence). CDR3 size: 16 residues. J gave up 0 bases and V 3 bases, and 8 bases lay outside the gene matches.

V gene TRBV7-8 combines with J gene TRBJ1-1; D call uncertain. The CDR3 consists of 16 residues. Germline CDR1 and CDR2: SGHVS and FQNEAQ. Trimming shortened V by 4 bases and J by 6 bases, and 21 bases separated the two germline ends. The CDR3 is CASSSSKSVWGAEAFF. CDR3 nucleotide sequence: TGTGCCAGCAGCTCGTCGAAGTCGGTGTGGGGAGCTGAAGCTTTCTTT.

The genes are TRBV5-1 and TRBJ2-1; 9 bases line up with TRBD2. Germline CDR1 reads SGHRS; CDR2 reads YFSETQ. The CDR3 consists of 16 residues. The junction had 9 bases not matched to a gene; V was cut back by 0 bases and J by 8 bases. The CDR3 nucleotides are TGCGCCAGCAGCTTGGAGGCGTTGGCGGGAGGGGATGAGCAGTTCTTC. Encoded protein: CASSLEALAGGDEQFF.

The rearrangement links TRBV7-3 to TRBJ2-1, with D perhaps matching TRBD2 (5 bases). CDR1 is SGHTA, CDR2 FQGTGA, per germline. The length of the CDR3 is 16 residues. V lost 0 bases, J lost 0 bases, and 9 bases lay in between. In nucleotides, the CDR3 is TGTGCCAGCAGCTTAACGGCGGGCCGCTCCTACAATGAGCAGTTCTTC. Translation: CASSLTAGRSYNEQFF.

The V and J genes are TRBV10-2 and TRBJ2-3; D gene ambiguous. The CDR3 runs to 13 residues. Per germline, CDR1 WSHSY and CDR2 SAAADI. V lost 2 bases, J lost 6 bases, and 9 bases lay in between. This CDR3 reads CASSEPPGDTQYF. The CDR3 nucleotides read TGCGCCAGCAGTGAGCCCCCCGGGGATACGCAGTATTTT.

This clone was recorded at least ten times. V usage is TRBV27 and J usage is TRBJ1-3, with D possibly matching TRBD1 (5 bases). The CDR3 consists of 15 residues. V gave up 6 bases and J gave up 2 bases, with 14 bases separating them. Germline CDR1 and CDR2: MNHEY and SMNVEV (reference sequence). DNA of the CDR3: TGTGCCAGCAGGGATCAGGGACGAGCTGGAAACACCATATATTTT. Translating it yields CASRDQGRAGNTIYF.

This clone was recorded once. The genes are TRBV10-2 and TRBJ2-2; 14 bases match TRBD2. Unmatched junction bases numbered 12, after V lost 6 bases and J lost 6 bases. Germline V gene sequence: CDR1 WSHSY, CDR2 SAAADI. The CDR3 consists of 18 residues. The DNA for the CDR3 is TGCGCCAGCAGGGGACTAGCGGGAGACCATCGGAGGGCCGGGGAGCTGTTTTTT. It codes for CASRGLAGDHRRAGELFF.

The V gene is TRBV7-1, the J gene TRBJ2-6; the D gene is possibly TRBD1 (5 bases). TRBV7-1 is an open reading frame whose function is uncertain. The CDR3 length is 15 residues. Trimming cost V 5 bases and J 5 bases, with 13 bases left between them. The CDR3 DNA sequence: TGTGCCAGCAGCCGAGGACAAAGTCGGGCCAACGTCCTGACTTTC. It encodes CASSRGQSRANVLTF.

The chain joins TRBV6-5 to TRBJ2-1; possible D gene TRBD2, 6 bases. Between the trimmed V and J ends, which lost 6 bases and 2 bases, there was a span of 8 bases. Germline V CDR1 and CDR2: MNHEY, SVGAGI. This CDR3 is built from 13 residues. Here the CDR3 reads CASRAGTYNEQFF. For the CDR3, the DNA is TGTGCCAGCAGGGCGGGAACCTACAATGAGCAGTTCTTC.

CDR3: CASSPPGRTEQYF. CDR3 DNA sequence: TGTGCCAGCAGTCCACCGGGGCGAACCGAGCAGTACTTC. The V and J genes are TRBV7-9 and TRBJ2-7; the D call may be TRBD1 or TRBD2 (5 bases each). In germline, CDR1 is SEHNR, CDR2 FQNEAQ (reference sequence). The CDR3 has 13 amino acids. V dropped 6 bases and J dropped 6 bases, with 15 bases sitting between them.